Following are 20 T cell receptor beta chains from one sample sequenced in a study of blood T cell repertoires in COVID-19. Here immunoSEQ multiplex PCR was the method, and the copy in TCRdb shows in-frame clones only, minus some. The sample shows hundreds of thousands of clones, 90% of them seen only once. Sample: PBMCs or T cells enriched from blood (not recorded which). Source of these receptors: a man in his fifties who had been exposed to COVID-19.

Turning to this clone: Other nucleotide sequences in the sample specify the same CDR3. The chain has TRBV25-1 and TRBJ2-3, with D uncertain. The CDR3 covers 12 residues. Trimming took 4 bases from V and 0 from J, leaving 2 bases between them. Germline values: CDR1 MGHDK, CDR2 SYGVNS. CDR3 residues: CASSASTDTQYF. The CDR3 DNA is TGTGCCAGCAGTGCAAGCACAGATACGCAGTATTTT.

In DNA, the CDR3 is TGTGCCAGCAGCCCAAGCGAAAGGGGCGAGCAGTACTTC. This codes for CASSPSERGEQYF. The chain combines TRBV3-1 (or the pseudogene TRBV3-2) with TRBJ2-7, with TRBD1 as a possible D gene (5 bases). CDR3 length equals 13 residues. The germline CDR1 and CDR2 sequences are LGHDT and YNNKEL (reference sequence). The V end lost 4 bases, the J end lost 6 bases, and 13 bases lay between the germline ends.

The count of this clone is one. The J gene is TRBJ1-3, the V gene TRBV6-1; D gene uncertain. V was cut by 2 bases and J by 3 bases, with 11 bases left in between. The CDR3 is made up of 15 amino acids. Germline-derived CDR1 and CDR2 are MNHNS and SASEGT. CDR3 sequence (DNA): TGTGCCAGCAGTGAAAAAACTTATTATGGAAACACCATATATTTT. Its translation: CASSEKTYYGNTIYF.

The chain combines TRBV28 with TRBJ1-2, with TRBD1 as a possible D gene (6 bases). CDR1 is MDHEN and CDR2 is SYDVKM in the germline V gene. CDR3 length: 14 amino acids. Trimming left V 5 bases short and J 4 bases short, with 14 bases between. CDR3 DNA: TGTGCCAGCAGTCTGACAGGCGCTCTCTATGGCTACACCTTC. The encoded protein is CASSLTGALYGYTF.

The rearrangement links TRBV5-4 to TRBJ1-4; D possibly corresponds to TRBD1 (6 bases). CDR3 length: 13 amino acids. Trimming stripped 4 bases from V and 4 bases from J, with 8 bases between. Germline V CDR1 and CDR2: SGHNT, YYREEE (reference sequence). The CDR3 nucleotides are TGTGCCAGCAGCCTGGACAGTAATGAAAAACTGTTTTTT. As protein: CASSLDSNEKLFF.

This clone was observed a few times. The chain is built from TRBV19 and TRBJ1-1; 10 nucleotides align to TRBD1. CDR1 LNHDA and CDR2 SQIVND come from the germline V gene (reference sequence). V lost 4 bases, J lost 1 base, and 0 bases stayed unmatched. This CDR3 spans 14 amino acids. The CDR3 DNA reads TGTGCCAGTAGTAGGGACAGGGGGAACACTGAAGCTTTCTTT. This encodes CASSRDRGNTEAFF. The variable domain in full, completed from reference TRBV19 and TRBJ1-1, reads DGGITQSPKYLFRKEGQNVTLSCEQNLNHDAMYWYRQDPGQGLRLIYYSQIVNDFQKGDIAEGYSVSREKKESFPLTVTSAQKNPTAFYLCASSRDRGNTEAFFGQGTRLTVV.

The rearrangement links TRBV29-1 to TRBJ2-7; 7 positions agree with TRBD1. This CDR3 has 14 amino acids. Germline V gene sequence: CDR1 SQVTM, CDR2 ANQGSEA. With V trimmed by 4 bases and J by 3 bases, 9 bases remained unmatched. In DNA, the CDR3 is TGCAGCGTTGTCCAGTTGACAGGGAACTACGAGCAGTACTTC. Translating it yields CSVVQLTGNYEQYF.

The chain combines TRBV5-1 with TRBJ2-7; D is possibly TRBD1 (6 bases). V lost 2 bases, J lost 6 bases, and 12 bases lay in between. CDR3 size: 13 residues. CDR1 and CDR2 (germline): SGHRS, YFSETQ. In DNA form, the CDR3 reads TGCGCCAGCAGCTTTAAAGGGGGTTTCGAGCAGTACGTC. Translated: CASSFKGGFEQYV.

CDR3: CAWSSAKETQYF. The DNA of the CDR3 is TGTGCCTGGAGTTCCGCGAAAGAGACCCAGTACTTC. This chain uses TRBV30 with TRBJ2-5; D is ambiguous. The V gene's germline CDR1 is GTSNPN and CDR2 SVGIG (reference sequence). This CDR3 is 12 amino acids long. V was trimmed by 2 bases and J by 3 bases, leaving 7 bases between them.

The rearrangement uses TRBV2 and TRBJ1-2; a possible D gene is TRBD1 (5 bases). This CDR3 region has 15 residues. V lost 4 bases to trimming and J lost 4 bases, with 16 bases between them. Germline values: CDR1 SNHLY, CDR2 FYNNEI. CDR3 amino acids: CASSGGSGRAYGYTF. The CDR3 DNA sequence: TGTGCCAGCAGTGGAGGATCAGGGAGGGCCTATGGCTACACCTTC.

This chain uses TRBV20-1 with TRBJ2-7; 7 bases fit TRBD1. V was clipped by 3 bases and J by 6 bases; unmatched bases: 5. Germline-derived CDR1 and CDR2 are DFQATT and SNEGSKA (reference sequence). There are 12 residues in the CDR3. CDR3 DNA: TGCAGTGCTAGTAGGGGGCTAAGCGAGCAGTACTTC. Protein: CSASRGLSEQYF.

The chain uses TRBV5-4 and TRBJ1-1, with D tentatively TRBD1 (5 bases). Trimming left V 1 base short and J 3 bases short, with 10 bases between. This CDR3 has 14 amino acids. Germline V CDR1 and CDR2: SGHNT, YYREEE (reference sequence). The CDR3 is CASSLPGGDTEAFF. DNA for the CDR3: TGTGCCAGCAGCTTGCCAGGAGGGGACACTGAAGCTTTCTTT.

The chain has TRBV11-2 and TRBJ2-3; 12 positions match TRBD2. Unmatched junction bases numbered 6, after V lost 5 bases and J lost 6 bases. CDR1 and CDR2 from the germline V gene are SGHAT and FQNNGV. This CDR3 contains 15 residues. The CDR3 here is CASSRLAGVVDTQYF. The CDR3 nucleotides are TGTGCCAGCAGCCGACTAGCGGGGGTGGTGGATACGCAGTATTTT.

The chain couples TRBV9 to TRBJ2-5; no definite D call. Looked up from germline, CDR1 is SGDLS and CDR2 is YYNGEE. The CDR3 runs to 13 residues. Trimming left V 1 base short and J 1 base short, with 5 bases between. CDR3 coding DNA: TGTGCCAGCAGCGTAAGCCCCCAAGAGACCCAGTACTTC. Its translation: CASSVSPQETQYF.

V and J are TRBV24-1 and TRBJ2-5, with 7 bases identical to TRBD2. Germline trimming cut 1 base from V and 1 base from J; bases unmatched to any gene: 14. This CDR3 region has 19 residues. Germline V gives CDR1 KGHDR, CDR2 SFDVKD. This CDR3 is CATSDFLPGRSGLQETQYF. Here the CDR3 DNA reads TGTGCCACCAGTGATTTCCTTCCAGGACGTAGCGGGCTCCAAGAGACCCAGTACTTC.

Details on this clone: At the DNA level, this CDR3 is encoded by other sequences in the same sample as well. CDR3 nucleotide sequence: TGTGCCTGGAGTGTAACGGGAGGCACCGGGGAGCTGTTTTTT. It encodes CAWSVTGGTGELFF. This chain joins TRBV30 and TRBJ2-2; 7 bases are a match to TRBD2. The CDR3 totals 14 residues. Losses at the gene ends were 0 bases for V and 4 bases for J; bases not matched to a gene: 2. The germline V gene encodes CDR1 GTSNPN and CDR2 SVGIG (reference sequence).

The rearrangement uses TRBV19 and TRBJ2-1, with 7 positions matching TRBD1. V lost 4 bases to trimming and J lost 7 bases; unmatched junction nucleotides: 10. This CDR3 region has 15 residues. Germline CDR1 reads LNHDA; CDR2 reads SQIVND (reference sequence). The CDR3 here is CASSKTGDRRNEQFF. As DNA, the CDR3 is TGTGCCAGTAGTAAAACAGGGGATCGGAGGAATGAGCAGTTCTTC.

The CDR3, as DNA: TGTGCCAGCAGTGCACTGCGTTGGAACACTGAAGCTTTCTTT. Translating gives CASSALRWNTEAFF. The chain is built from TRBV2 and TRBJ1-1, with D uncertain. V lost 4 bases to trimming and J lost 1 base, with 10 bases between them. Germline V lookup: CDR1 SNHLY, CDR2 FYNNEI. The CDR3 extends over 14 amino acids.

This rearrangement joins TRBV9 to TRBJ1-2, with D perhaps TRBD1 (6 bases). CDR3 length: 14 amino acids. The V end lost 0 bases, the J end lost 4 bases, and 10 bases lay between the germline ends. Germline lookup yields CDR1 SGDLS and CDR2 YYNGEE. As DNA, the CDR3 is TGTGCCAGCAGCGTAGGAGGGGGTCCCTATGGCTACACCTTC. Translated, it gives CASSVGGGPYGYTF. The entire variable domain, with the rest obtained from reference TRBV9 and TRBJ1-2, is as follows: DSGVTQTPKHLITATGQRVTLRCSPRSGDLSVYWYQQSLDQGLQFLIQYYNGEERAKGNILERFSAQQFPDLHSELNLSSLELGDSALYFCASSVGGGPYGYTFGSGTRLTVV.

The gene calls are TRBV27 and TRBJ1-2; a weak D match, TRBD1 (6 bases). Trimming removed 3 bases from V and 7 bases from J, with 12 bases in between. This CDR3 has 13 residues. Germline CDR1 reads MNHEY; CDR2 reads SMNVEV (reference sequence). The CDR3 bases are TGTGCCAGCAGTTTCAAGGGGGTGGGTGGCTACACCTTC. This codes for CASSFKGVGGYTF.